This T cell receptor beta chain was sequenced for a study of cytomegalovirus exposure and HLA in healthy donors. This cohort consisted of healthy bone marrow donors. The PCR contained 60 Vbeta and 13 Jbeta primers. The table came from immunoSEQ multiplex PCR; TCRdb's copy has only in-frame clones and leaves some out. The data show 200,000 to 300,000 clones, with around 80% seen just once and roughly 0.45% held by the top ten. V was cut by 7 bases and J by 6 bases, with 26 bases left in between. This CDR3 is 17 amino acids long. Germline-derived CDR1 and CDR2 are SEHNR and FQNEAQ (reference sequence). The sequenced sample consisted of PBMCs. This TCR was sampled from a boy aged 5 to 17 in good health and CMV-seronegative. The V call is TRBV7-9, the J call TRBJ2-3, with D perhaps matching TRBD2 (7 bases). CDR3 DNA sequence: TGTGCCAGCACCCGGGGGGCCACTAGCGCCCCTCACGATACGCAGTATTTT. As protein: CASTRGATSAPHDTQYF.